Listed below are T cell receptor beta chains from one sample, sequenced in a study of a mutant IDH1 vaccine in newly diagnosed glioma. The assay was immunoSEQ multiplex PCR, and TCRdb's table has in-frame clones only and misses some. The sample gives about 100,000 clones, around 80% of which show up once; over 6.5% is in the top ten. Specimen: PBMCs, collected from a glioma patient treated with radiotherapy, temozolomide or both. The receptors here all came from a man aged 35 to 55 with glioma. CDR3s include the opening cysteine and the closing phenylalanine or tryptophan. Fields, in order: D gene, clone size, J gene, V gene, CDR3 protein, CDR3 DNA. D genes are given only for firm matches. Size is omitted from some rows. Given values are once, few, many or a class for expanded clones.

d_gene: TRBD1
abundance: once
j_gene: TRBJ1-4
v_gene: TRBV4-3
CDR3aa: CASSQALQGSEKLFF
CDR3nt: TGCGCCAGCAGCCAAGCCTTACAGGGGAGTGAAAAACTGTTTTTT

d_gene: .
abundance: .
j_gene: TRBJ2-3
v_gene: TRBV7-2
CDR3aa: CASSLVSDTQYF
CDR3nt: TGTGCCAGCAGCTTAGTGTCAGATACGCAGTATTTT

d_gene: TRBD2
abundance: .
j_gene: TRBJ2-2
v_gene: TRBV27
CDR3aa: CASTLTSGSAGELFF
CDR3nt: TGTGCCAGCACTTTGACTAGCGGGAGCGCCGGGGAGCTGTTTTTT

d_gene: TRBD1
abundance: .
j_gene: TRBJ1-3
v_gene: TRBV27
CDR3aa: CASRPTGGSGNTIYF
CDR3nt: TGTGCCAGCAGGCCTACAGGGGGCTCTGGAAACACCATATATTTT

d_gene: TRBD1
abundance: .
j_gene: TRBJ1-4
v_gene: TRBV30
CDR3aa: CAWSVKTGANEKLFF
CDR3nt: TGTGCCTGGAGTGTAAAGACAGGGGCGAATGAAAAACTGTTTTTT

d_gene: .
abundance: once
j_gene: TRBJ2-1
v_gene: TRBV19
CDR3aa: CASSTPDGIDYNEQFF
CDR3nt: TGTGCCAGTAGCACCCCGGACGGGATCGACTACAATGAGCAGTTCTTC

d_gene: .
abundance: .
j_gene: TRBJ2-1
v_gene: TRBV4-3
CDR3aa: CASRRVTGTENEQFF
CDR3nt: TGCGCCAGCAGAAGGGTTACCGGGACCGAAAATGAGCAGTTCTTC

d_gene: .
abundance: .
j_gene: TRBJ1-5
v_gene: TRBV19
CDR3aa: CATHDRSNQPQHF
CDR3nt: TGTGCCACTCACGACAGAAGCAATCAGCCCCAGCATTTT

d_gene: TRBD1
abundance: .
j_gene: TRBJ1-1
v_gene: TRBV10-3
CDR3aa: CAISDRGGTEAFF
CDR3nt: TGTGCCATCAGTGACAGGGGGGGCACTGAAGCTTTCTTT

d_gene: TRBD2
abundance: .
j_gene: TRBJ2-2
v_gene: TRBV18
CDR3aa: CASSPRLAGGTGELFF
CDR3nt: TGTGCCAGCTCACCACGGCTAGCGGGGGGCACCGGGGAGCTGTTTTTT

d_gene: TRBD2
abundance: .
j_gene: TRBJ2-7
v_gene: TRBV2
CDR3aa: CASRTSAYEQYF
CDR3nt: TGTGCCAGCAGGACTAGCGCCTACGAGCAGTACTTC

d_gene: TRBD2
abundance: .
j_gene: TRBJ2-1
v_gene: TRBV5-6
CDR3aa: CASSLVFGGRGHEQFF
CDR3nt: TGTGCCAGCAGCTTGGTTTTCGGCGGGAGGGGGCATGAGCAGTTCTTC

d_gene: .
abundance: .
j_gene: TRBJ2-1
v_gene: TRBV18
CDR3aa: CASSPPNQRGNEQFF
CDR3nt: TGTGCCAGCTCACCACCGAACCAGAGAGGGAATGAGCAGTTCTTC

d_gene: TRBD2
abundance: .
j_gene: TRBJ2-5
v_gene: TRBV4-2
CDR3aa: CASSPTSVGETQYF
CDR3nt: TGTGCCAGCAGCCCGACTAGCGTTGGGGAGACCCAGTACTTC

d_gene: .
abundance: few
j_gene: TRBJ1-5
v_gene: TRBV5-1
CDR3aa: CASSLKGLGQPQHF
CDR3nt: TGCGCCAGCAGCTTGAAGGGGCTAGGTCAGCCCCAGCATTTT

d_gene: .
abundance: .
j_gene: TRBJ2-1
v_gene: TRBV28
CDR3aa: CASSPEGEQFF
CDR3nt: TGTGCCAGCAGTCCCGAGGGTGAGCAGTTCTTC

d_gene: TRBD2
abundance: .
j_gene: TRBJ2-1
v_gene: TRBV29-1
CDR3aa: CSVGLANEQFF
CDR3nt: TGCAGCGTGGGACTAGCGAATGAGCAGTTCTTC

d_gene: TRBD2
abundance: once
j_gene: TRBJ2-3
v_gene: TRBV7-6
CDR3aa: CASSLGTSGATDTQYF
CDR3nt: TGTGCCAGCAGCTTAGGGACTAGCGGGGCCACAGATACGCAGTATTTT

d_gene: .
abundance: .
j_gene: TRBJ2-5
v_gene: TRBV5-6
CDR3aa: CASSLTREQETQYF
CDR3nt: TGTGCCAGCAGCTTGACAAGGGAACAAGAGACCCAGTACTTC

d_gene: .
abundance: .
j_gene: TRBJ2-1
v_gene: TRBV4-1
CDR3aa: CASSQDSWGREEFF
CDR3nt: TGCGCCAGCAGCCAAGATAGTTGGGGCAGGGAAGAATTCTTC

d_gene: TRBD1
abundance: .
j_gene: TRBJ2-7
v_gene: TRBV30
CDR3aa: CAYEDRDRREQYF
CDR3nt: TGTGCCTATGAGGACAGGGATCGGAGGGAGCAGTACTTC

d_gene: .
abundance: .
j_gene: TRBJ1-2
v_gene: TRBV27
CDR3aa: CASSLQGGGYTF
CDR3nt: TGTGCCAGCAGCTTACAGGGTGGCGGCTACACCTTC